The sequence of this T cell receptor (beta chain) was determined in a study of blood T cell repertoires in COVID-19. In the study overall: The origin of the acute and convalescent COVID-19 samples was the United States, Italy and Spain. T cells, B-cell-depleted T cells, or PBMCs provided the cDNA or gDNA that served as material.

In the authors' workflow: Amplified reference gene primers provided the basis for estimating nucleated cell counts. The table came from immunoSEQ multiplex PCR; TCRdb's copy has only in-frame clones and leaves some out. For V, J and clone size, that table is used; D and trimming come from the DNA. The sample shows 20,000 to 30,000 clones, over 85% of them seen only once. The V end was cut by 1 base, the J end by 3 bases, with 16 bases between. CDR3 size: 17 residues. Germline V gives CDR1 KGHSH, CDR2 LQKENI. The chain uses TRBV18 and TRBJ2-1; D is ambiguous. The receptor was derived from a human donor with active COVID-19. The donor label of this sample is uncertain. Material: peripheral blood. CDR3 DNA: TGTGCCAGCTCACCACAGCTCGCGGCAGTAGGCTACAATGAGCAGTTCTTC. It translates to CASSPQLAAVGYNEQFF.